Below are 23 T cell receptor beta chains sequenced from a single sample in a study of HIV-infected patients and healthy controls. TCRdb analysed the 5' RACE reads with MiXCR anew, one entry per CDR3 protein. The table records around 62,000 distinct CDR3 sequences, roughly a fifth of them present only once. The sequenced material came from CD4+ T cells from blood. These TCRs come from a human donor in good health.

Only a few counts were recorded for this clonotype. This chain uses TRBV2 with TRBJ2-1; TRBD2 aligns across 12 bases. V dropped 4 bases and J dropped 9; count of bases not matched to a gene: 7. Germline lookup yields CDR1 SNHLY and CDR2 FYNNEI. CDR3 length equals 15 residues. CDR3 residues: CASSASSGRALEQFF. In nucleotides, the CDR3 is TGTGCCAGCAGTGCCTCTAGCGGGAGGGCCCTTGAGCAGTTCTTC.

The sample holds one count of this clonotype. V and J are TRBV19 and TRBJ1-6; 8 nucleotides align to TRBD1. J was trimmed by 7 bases and V by 7 bases; bases with no gene match: 9. Germline V gene sequence: CDR1 LNHDA, CDR2 SQIVND (reference sequence). CDR3 size: 15 residues. This CDR3 is CASKAMWDRNSPLHF. CDR3 bases: TGTGCCAGTAAGGCGATGTGGGACAGGAATTCACCCCTCCACTTT.

This clonotype was detected many times. The CDR3 loop reads CASSRGTGAYEQYF. The CDR3 nucleotides are TGTGCCAGTAGTCGCGGGACAGGGGCCTACGAGCAGTACTTC. The V call is TRBV19, the J call TRBJ2-7; 10 bases are shared with TRBD1. Germline trimming cut 5 bases from V and 2 bases from J; bases unmatched to any gene: 3. This CDR3 comprises 14 residues. The germline CDR1 and CDR2 sequences are LNHDA and SQIVND (reference sequence).

V gene TRBV29-1 combines with J gene TRBJ2-1; D gene uncertain. The CDR3 totals 15 residues. V lost 2 bases and J 8 bases, leaving 19 bases between the germline ends. The germline gives CDR1 SQVTM, CDR2 ANQGSEA. CDR3 nucleotide sequence: TGCAGCGTTGAACCCCCCTACTTGGGTAGGGATGAGCAGTTCTTC. Its protein product is CSVEPPYLGRDEQFF.

This clonotype was seen many times. The chain is built from TRBV6-6 and TRBJ1-5, with 10 bases identical to TRBD1. Germline CDR1 is MNHNY and CDR2 is SVGAGI (reference sequence). The trim removed 3 bases at V and 3 bases at J, leaving 8 bases unmatched. This CDR3 contains 17 residues. In DNA form, the CDR3 reads TGTGCCAGCAGTTATCGGACAGGGGGGTTCGACAATCAGCCCCAGCATTTT. The encoded protein is CASSYRTGGFDNQPQHF.

This chain uses TRBV5-1 with TRBJ1-3; maybe TRBD1 (5 bases). Trimming took 2 bases from V and 4 from J, leaving 10 bases between them. The CDR3 length is 14 residues. CDR1 and CDR2 (germline): SGHRS, YFSETQ. CDR3 bases: TGCGCCAGCAGCTTCGAGGGGAACGGAAACACCATATATTTT. Its protein product is CASSFEGNGNTIYF.

In its sample, this clonotype was seen many times. V gene TRBV29-1 combines with J gene TRBJ2-3; TRBD1 aligns across 10 bases. With 0 bases clipped from V and 5 bases from J, the junction kept 11 bases outside the gene matches. The CDR3 covers 17 residues. Germline-derived CDR1 and CDR2 are SQVTM and ANQGSEA. CDR3 region: CSVEEPRWGQGRDTQYF. The CDR3 DNA sequence: TGCAGCGTTGAAGAGCCGAGGTGGGGACAGGGGAGAGATACGCAGTATTTT.

The genes are TRBV21-1 and TRBJ1-6; the table's D call, TRBD1, was not checked against the DNA. TRBV21-1 is noted as a pseudogene. This CDR3 spans 13 amino acids. Here the CDR3 reads CASSRRGCSPLHF. CDR3 DNA sequence: TGTGCCAGCAGCAGGCGGGGGTGTTCACCCCTCCACTTT.

V gene TRBV6-5 combines with J gene TRBJ2-3, with D hard to call. Germline loops: CDR1 MNHEY, CDR2 SVGAGI. Between the trimmed V and J ends, which lost 0 bases and 5 bases, there was a span of 6 bases. This CDR3 is 13 amino acids long. In nucleotides, the CDR3 is TGTGCCAGCAGTTACTCTTTCGTAGATACGCAGTATTTT. The encoded protein is CASSYSFVDTQYF.

This clonotype was found a few times. The CDR3 spells CSVGRVPDSYEQYF. The CDR3 DNA follows: TGCAGCGTTGGCCGGGTTCCGGACTCCTACGAGCAGTACTTC. The chain employs TRBV29-1 and TRBJ2-7; no clear D gene. Germline V gene sequence: CDR1 SQVTM, CDR2 ANQGSEA. This CDR3 comprises 14 residues. Trimming took 4 bases from V and 0 from J, leaving 13 bases between them.

The chain couples TRBV5-6 to TRBJ2-2; maybe TRBD1 (6 bases). The length of the CDR3 is 15 residues. Trimming stripped 2 bases from V and 6 bases from J, with 14 bases between. Per germline, CDR1 SGHDT and CDR2 YYEEEE. This CDR3 is CASSFGRGWSGELFF. DNA for the CDR3: TGTGCCAGCAGCTTTGGAAGGGGGTGGTCCGGGGAGCTGTTTTTT.

In its sample, this clonotype was seen once. The V call is TRBV7-2, the J call TRBJ1-1; 9 bases are shared with TRBD1. CDR1 and CDR2 from the germline V gene are SGHTA and FQGNSA. The CDR3 consists of 14 residues. V trimming: 5 bases; J trimming: 8 bases; junction bases outside the gene matches: 9. CDR3: CASSARRDRVEAFF. Here the CDR3 DNA reads TGTGCCAGCAGCGCCCGCCGGGACAGGGTAGAAGCTTTCTTT. Full variable domain (missing parts from reference TRBV7-2 and TRBJ1-1): GAGVSQSPSNKVTEKGKDVELRCDPISGHTALYWYRQSLGQGLEFLIYFQGNSAPDKSGLPSDRFSAERTGGSVSTLTIQRTQQEDSAVYLCASSARRDRVEAFFGQGTRLTVV.

The V gene is TRBV20-1, the J gene TRBJ2-1, with D possibly matching TRBD2 (6 bases). V lost 7 bases and J 9 bases, leaving 10 bases between the germline ends. In germline, CDR1 is DFQATT, CDR2 SNEGSKA (reference sequence). CDR3 length: 10 amino acids. The CDR3 DNA sequence: TGCAGTGTTGGGGGGAGTGAGCAGTTCTTC. This sequence encodes CSVGGSEQFF.

As to this clonotype: This sequence may be a read error, since a much larger clone differs from it by one base. The rearrangement joins TRBV4-2 to TRBJ2-1; 11 bases align to TRBD2. CDR1 and CDR2 (germline): LGHNA, YNFKEQ. V lost 0 bases and J lost 8; bases outside the gene matches: 9. The CDR3 sequence is 17 residues long. The CDR3 DNA sequence: TGTGCCAGCAGCCAAGAAGGACTAGCGGGTACTAGGGATGAGCAGTTCTTC. It is translated as CASSQEGLAGTRDEQFF.

V and J are TRBV12-3 or TRBV12-4 and TRBJ1-2; D possibly corresponds to TRBD1 (5 bases). The CDR3 has 16 amino acids. The ends were cut back, 1 base at V and 0 bases at J, with 12 bases in the middle. CDR3 in amino acids: CASSLVRGGANYGYTF. The CDR3 coding sequence is TGTGCCAGCAGTTTAGTTCGGGGGGGAGCTAACTATGGCTACACCTTC.

The J gene is TRBJ2-7, the V gene TRBV2; the D gene is possibly TRBD2 (6 bases). Germline CDR1 and CDR2: SNHLY and FYNNEI. The CDR3 is 11 residues long. The V end was cut by 2 bases, the J end by 9 bases, with 8 bases between. The CDR3 loop is CASSETGVQYF. The CDR3 DNA sequence: TGTGCCAGCAGTGAAACGGGGGTGCAGTACTTC. Drawing the rest from reference TRBV2 and TRBJ2-7, the complete variable domain is EPEVTQTPSHQVTQMGQEVILRCVPISNHLYFYWYRQILGQKVEFLVSFYNNEISEKSEIFDDQFSVERPDGSNFTLKIRSTKLEDSAMYFCASSETGVQYFGPGTRLTVT.

This chain links TRBV5-5 with TRBJ1-2, with 10 positions matching TRBD1. CDR1 and CDR2 from the germline V gene are SGHKS and YYEKEE (reference sequence). There are 17 residues in the CDR3. After removal of 2 bases from V and 1 base from J, the junction contained 8 bases not matched to a gene. The CDR3 here is CASSLAPDRGVNYGYTF. CDR3 nucleotide sequence: TGTGCCAGCAGCTTAGCTCCGGACAGGGGGGTTAACTATGGCTACACCTTC.

The chain couples TRBV3-1 to TRBJ1-2; D is ambiguous. V lost 0 bases and J 13 bases, leaving 12 bases between the germline ends. This CDR3 has 12 amino acids. Germline values: CDR1 LGHDT, CDR2 YNNKEL (reference sequence). CDR3 protein: CASSQDRIRLTF. CDR3 DNA: TGTGCCAGCAGCCAAGATAGGATAAGGCTCACCTTC.

Relative to its sample, this clonotype is medium-sized. V and J are TRBV7-9 and TRBJ1-1, with D tentatively TRBD1 (5 bases). The CDR3 sequence is 15 residues long. Germline loops: CDR1 SEHNR, CDR2 FQNEAQ (reference sequence). V lost 0 bases and J 0 bases, leaving 8 bases between the germline ends. The CDR3 here is CASSLATGVNTEAFF. CDR3 nucleotide sequence: TGTGCCAGCAGCTTAGCAACAGGAGTGAACACTGAAGCTTTCTTT.

The sample holds a few counts of this clonotype. V is TRBV18 and J is TRBJ2-5; 11 bases line up with TRBD2. Germline values: CDR1 KGHSH, CDR2 LQKENI. This CDR3 spans 15 amino acids. With 4 bases clipped from V and 1 base from J, the junction kept 2 bases outside the gene matches. The CDR3: CASSLLAGGQETQYF. CDR3 coding DNA: TGTGCCAGCTCACTCCTAGCGGGGGGCCAAGAGACCCAGTACTTC.

This chain links TRBV19 with TRBJ1-3, with 7 bases matching TRBD1. The V gene end was trimmed by 7 bases and the J gene end by 0 bases; junction bases not matched to a gene: 6. The CDR3 covers 15 residues. The germline V gene has CDR1 LNHDA and CDR2 SQIVND (reference sequence). The CDR3 bases are TGTGCCAGTACGCTGACAGGGCGCTCTGGAAACACCATATATTTT. Its translation: CASTLTGRSGNTIYF. The full variable domain, in which reference TRBV19 and TRBJ1-3 provide the parts outside the CDR3, is DGGITQSPKYLFRKEGQNVTLSCEQNLNHDAMYWYRQDPGQGLRLIYYSQIVNDFQKGDIAEGYSVSREKKESFPLTVTSAQKNPTAFYLCASTLTGRSGNTIYFGEGSWLTVV.

This clonotype was counted a few times. This chain joins TRBV29-1 and TRBJ2-1; perhaps TRBD2 as D (6 bases). The CDR3 length is 13 residues. V lost 7 bases to trimming and J lost 3 bases, with 13 bases between them. The germline CDR1 and CDR2 sequences are SQVTM and ANQGSEA. Here the CDR3 DNA reads TGCAGCGGAAAGGAGGGACTCTACAATGAGCAGTTCTTC. Translated, it gives CSGKEGLYNEQFF.

This clonotype was counted many times. The genes are TRBV3-1 and TRBJ2-7; no firm D call. This CDR3 is built from 15 residues. V lost 8 bases to trimming and J lost 6 bases, with 23 bases between them. Germline CDR1 LGHDT, CDR2 YNNKEL (reference sequence). CDR3 sequence reads: CASSPSDRQSLEQYF. The CDR3 bases are TGTGCCAGCTCTCCTTCTGATAGGCAGAGCCTCGAGCAGTACTTC.